This T cell receptor beta chain was identified during a study of blood T cells in healthy people across ages. Worth noting for this clonotype: The antigen remains unidentified.

The CDR3 spans 17 residues. Between the trimmed V and J ends, which lost 0 bases and 7 bases, there was a span of 19 bases. CDR1 and CDR2 (germline): MNHEY, SVGAGI. Study observations and caveats: A roughly linear fall in TCR beta diversity per million T cells was seen with increasing age. Correlation between TCR beta diversity and naive T cell percentage was strong.

A second 7 to 11 cycle PCR used barcoded and J-beta primers. Unique molecular identifiers of 12 random nucleotides labeled each cDNA. Using its own MiXCR run on the 5' RACE reads, TCRdb lists one record per CDR3 protein. The repertoire holds some 930,000 distinct CDR3 sequences, with about 27% as singletons. Another study also made use of these data, one on T cells of mothers and their children. This second study notes: Slightly higher but non-significant overlap marked related mother-child pairs versus unrelated pairs.

Sequences were obtained from blood. This clonotype was obtained from a woman aged 40 to 55 in good health. The chain has TRBV6-5 and TRBJ2-1, with D perhaps TRBD2 (7 bases). CDR3 sequence (DNA): TGTGCCAGCAGTTACTCCTTTGGCGGGGGAGGGGGTAATGAGCAGTTCTTC. Its translation is CASSYSFGGGGGNEQFF.